This T cell receptor (beta chain) emerged from a study of blood T cell repertoires in COVID-19 (TCRdb year 2020). About the study as a whole: Samples from collaborators originated in the United States, Italy and Spain and spanned both the acute and convalescent phases of COVID-19. The prospective study material was composed of cDNA or gDNA derived from T cells, B-cell-depleted T cells, or PBMCs. The dataset comprised deeply sampled blood TCRbeta repertoires from subjects exposed to, actively infected with, or recovered from COVID-19. A freely available public database, intended as a resource for researchers studying the immune response to SARS-CoV-2, is where the repertoires were released. The samples were drawn from two sources: the first 160 participants of the ongoing ImmuneRACE study, and 1,000 to 1,500 subjects contributed by 6 global collaborators. Sample metadata almost always included a de-identified subject ID, COVID-19 status, age in years and sex. Where HLA class I and class II types were available, the types were taken from metadata supplied by the sample provider, not from assay-based typing.

The immunoSEQ Assay, a bias-controlled multiplex PCR, was used to amplify TCRbeta CDR3 regions from genomic DNA. The authors' pipeline ran thus. The number of nucleated cells in each sample was estimated by amplification of reference gene primers within the assay. To quantify the absolute abundance of each unique TCRbeta CDR3 rearrangement, sequence reads were collapsed and filtered. For each sample, productive Simpson clonality was calculated as the square root of Simpson's diversity index across productive rearrangements. Here the immuneACCESS table is served through TCRdb, limited to in-frame sequences with V and J called. Missing clones are a known gap in these copies; in checked studies unresolved V genes cover under half, and the rest lacks a known reason. Clone size and the V and J calls come from that table; the DNA yielded D and trimming. This sample holds roughly 80,000 clones; about 83% were observed only once. The ten biggest clones cover 8.5% to 10% of the sample.

Collaborating institutions collected whole blood in K2EDTA tubes following their own protocols. For TCRbeta analysis, collaborators shipped samples as frozen whole blood, isolated PBMCs, or DNA extracted from either of those sample types. This clone was found once. Its antigen is not yet known. The sample holds no much larger clone one base away, and base qualities are not on file. V and J lose 2 bases and 1 base, and a span of 8 bases separates them. The CDR3 numbers 13 residues from cysteine through phenylalanine. Just the 39-base CDR3 DNA is kept, in frame starting at base 1. The germline V gene (reference sequence) gives CDR1 as GTSNPN and CDR2 as SVGIG. Results the study describes overall, beyond this receptor: The amount of clinical and demographic metadata varied by source and participant and was provided uncurated.

Sequencing was done on a sample of peripheral blood. Recombination joined TRBV30 with TRBJ1-1; 5 matching bases give a weak D call of TRBD1. The sequence came from a human donor in a cohort sampled during active COVID-19. The bases read TGTGCCTGGAGTCTGACAGAGAACACTGAAGCTTTCTTT. Its protein is CAWSLTENTEAFF.